This TCR beta chain was captured by sequencing in a study of chemoradiotherapy in HPV16-positive cancers. Findings of the study overall: For HPV16-positive patients, expanding HPV-responsive T cells associated with longer recurrence-free survival.

Losses at the gene ends were 8 bases for V and 6 bases for J; bases not matched to a gene: 13. The CDR3 is 15 amino acids. Germline CDR1 is MRHNA and CDR2 is SNTAGT. The table came from immunoSEQ multiplex PCR; TCRdb's copy has only in-frame clones and leaves some out. In the table there are approximately 910 clones, under 90% of which are singletons. Note on this clone: Its cognate antigen is unknown.

Samples were taken several times over chemoradiotherapy. The receptor's source is a human donor with HPV-associated anogenital cancer. The V and J genes are TRBV6-4 and TRBJ1-2, with TRBD1 matching 9 bases. The sample here was tumor tissue, taken from a patient who underwent chemoradiotherapy. The CDR3 coding sequence is TGTGCCAGCTCGGCCGGGACAGGGATATCCCATGGCTACACCTTC. This encodes CASSAGTGISHGYTF.